Listed below are T cell receptor beta chains from one sample, sequenced in a study of CD8 T cells in ankylosing spondylitis. In TCRdb, the 5' RACE reads were re-called with MiXCR into one record per CDR3 protein. This table has 120,000 to 150,000 distinct CDR3 sequences, 8% to 9% appearing once. Sequenced sample: synovial fluid, either unsorted or a sorted T cell fraction (not recorded which). The receptors originated from a male donor with ankylosing spondylitis. Each CDR3 is given with its conserved first and last residue. A D gene is named only where the DNA matches it firmly. Size is stated for part of the rows, as once, few or many counts, or as a class when the clone is expanded.

d_call	v_call	j_call	clone_size	cdr3_aa	cdr3_nt
-	TRBV6-5	TRBJ2-7	many	CASSYEGQGFGEQYF	TGTGCCAGCAGTTACGAAGGGCAGGGGTTCGGCGAGCAGTACTTC
TRBD1	TRBV29-1	TRBJ2-7	few	CSACQGATGEQYF	TGCAGCGCTTGCCAGGGGGCGACGGGCGAGCAGTACTTC
-	TRBV6-5	TRBJ1-1	few	CASSWLGTEAFF	TGTGCCAGCAGTTGGTTGGGCACTGAAGCTTTCTTT
-	TRBV6-1	TRBJ2-3	-	CASRRLAGSYTDTQYF	TGTGCCAGCAGGCGCCTGGCGGGGTCGTACACAGATACGCAGTATTTT
TRBD1	TRBV12-3/TRBV12-4	TRBJ1-5	few	CASRAGQGVGQPQHF	TGTGCCAGCAGGGCGGGACAGGGAGTTGGTCAGCCCCAGCATTTT
TRBD1	TRBV4-1	TRBJ2-7	many	CASSLTGTAYEQYF	TGCGCCAGCAGCCTAACCGGGACAGCCTACGAGCAGTACTTC
-	TRBV7-2	TRBJ1-1	-	CASSPEPNTEAFF	TGTGCCAGCAGCCCCGAACCGAACACTGAAGCTTTCTTT
-	TRBV5-6	TRBJ1-4	few	CASSYAGTATNEKLFF	TGTGCCAGCAGCTATGCAGGGACCGCAACTAATGAAAAACTGTTTTTT
TRBD1	TRBV6-5	TRBJ2-7	-	CASNQGAGEQYF	TGTGCCAGCAACCAGGGGGCCGGCGAGCAGTACTTC
TRBD1	TRBV6-5	TRBJ2-1	-	CASSYDREEQFF	TGTGCCAGCAGTTACGACAGGGAGGAGCAGTTCTTC
-	TRBV7-2	TRBJ2-1	many	CASSLYTTNEQFF	TGTGCCAGCAGCTTATACACTACCAATGAGCAGTTCTTC
-	TRBV27	TRBJ1-5	many	CATRQVLNSNQPQHF	TGTGCCACGAGACAGGTTCTCAATAGCAATCAGCCCCAGCATTTT
-	TRBV20-1	TRBJ2-7	-	CSAGSPGHISSYEQYF	TGCAGTGCTGGCAGTCCGGGACATATTAGCTCCTACGAGCAGTACTTC
TRBD1	TRBV28	TRBJ2-7	few	CASSIPGTGGGEQYF	TGTGCCAGCAGTATTCCCGGGACAGGGGGAGGCGAGCAGTACTTC
TRBD1	TRBV20-1	TRBJ1-1	few	CSASRAGGEVFF	TGCAGTGCTAGCCGGGCAGGGGGCGAAGTTTTCTTT
TRBD1	TRBV5-1	TRBJ2-2	-	CASCRGTGEIGELFF	TGCGCCAGCTGCCGCGGGACAGGGGAAATCGGGGAGCTGTTTTTT
TRBD1	TRBV12-3/TRBV12-4	TRBJ2-1	-	CASTLTGNYNEQFF	TGTGCCAGCACTTTGACAGGGAACTACAATGAGCAGTTCTTC
-	TRBV7-2	TRBJ1-1	many	CASSLWGGSGTEAFF	TGTGCCAGCAGCTTATGGGGGGGGTCAGGGACTGAAGCTTTCTTT
-	TRBV3-1	TRBJ2-7	few	CASSQHGGKKDEQYF	TGTGCCAGCAGCCAGCACGGAGGTAAAAAAGACGAGCAGTACTTC
TRBD1	TRBV7-2	TRBJ1-2	few	CASSSQGQGARGYTF	TGTGCCAGCAGCTCCCAGGGACAGGGGGCTCGTGGCTACACCTTC
-	TRBV7-2	TRBJ2-3	many	CASTPVSEATDTQYF	TGTGCCAGCACCCCGGTGTCCGAGGCCACAGATACGCAGTATTTT
TRBD1	TRBV11-2	TRBJ2-1	many	CASSLVGDSYNEQFF	TGTGCCAGCAGCTTAGTAGGGGACAGTTACAATGAGCAGTTCTTC
-	TRBV4-2	TRBJ2-2	many	CASSQGPSGELFF	TGTGCCAGCAGCCAAGGGCCGTCAGGGGAGCTGTTTTTT
-	TRBV4-1	TRBJ2-7	few	CASSLLGRGDYEQYF	TGCGCCAGCAGCCTCCTCGGCCGCGGGGACTACGAGCAGTACTTC
-	TRBV27	TRBJ1-6	many	CASSLRWGGSYNSPLHF	TGTGCCAGCAGTCTCCGTTGGGGAGGCTCCTATAATTCACCCCTCCACTTT
-	TRBV2	TRBJ1-4	many	CASSEGSGEKLFF	TGTGCCAGCAGTGAAGGGAGTGGGGAAAAACTGTTTTTT
TRBD1	TRBV6-5	TRBJ1-1	-	CASSYSRHRGVTEAFF	TGTGCCAGCAGTTACTCGAGGCACAGGGGGGTGACTGAAGCTTTCTTT
TRBD1	TRBV20-1	TRBJ2-5	many	CSPLRRGPETQSF	TGCAGTCCCCTTCGAAGGGGGCCGGAGACCCAGTCCTTC
-	TRBV5-1	TRBJ2-3	many	CASSLDPPVGNTQYF	TGCGCCAGCAGCCTGGACCCTCCGGTGGGAAATACGCAGTATTTT
TRBD2	TRBV12-3/TRBV12-4	TRBJ2-7	many	CASSQGLVNNF	TGTGCCAGCAGTCAGGGACTAGTTAATAACTTC
-	TRBV20-1	TRBJ1-3	few	CSARKQGVVNTIYF	TGCAGTGCTAGAAAACAGGGCGTCGTGAACACCATATATTTT